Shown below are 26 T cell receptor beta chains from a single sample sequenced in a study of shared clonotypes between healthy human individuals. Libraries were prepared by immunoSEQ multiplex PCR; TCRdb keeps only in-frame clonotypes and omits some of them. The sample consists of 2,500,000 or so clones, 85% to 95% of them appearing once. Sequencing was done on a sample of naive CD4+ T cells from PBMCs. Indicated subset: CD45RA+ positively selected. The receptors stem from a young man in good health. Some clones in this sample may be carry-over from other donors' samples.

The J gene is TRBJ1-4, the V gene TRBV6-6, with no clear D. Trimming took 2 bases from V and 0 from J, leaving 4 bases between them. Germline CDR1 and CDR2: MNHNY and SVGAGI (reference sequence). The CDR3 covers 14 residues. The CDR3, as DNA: TGTGCCAGCAGTTACGCTGCAACTAATGAAAAACTGTTTTTT. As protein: CASSYAATNEKLFF.

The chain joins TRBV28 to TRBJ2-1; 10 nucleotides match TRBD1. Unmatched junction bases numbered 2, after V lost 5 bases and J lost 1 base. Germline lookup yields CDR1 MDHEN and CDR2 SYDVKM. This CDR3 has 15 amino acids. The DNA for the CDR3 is TGTGCCAGCAGTGGGGACAGGGGATCCTACAATGAGCAGTTCTTC. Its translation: CASSGDRGSYNEQFF.

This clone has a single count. CDR3 protein: CASSGSLLGWGSYNEQFF. The CDR3, as DNA: TGTGCCAGCAGCGGATCGCTTCTTGGATGGGGCTCCTACAATGAGCAGTTCTTC. The chain is built from TRBV13 and TRBJ2-1, with D uncertain. V gave up 5 bases and J gave up 0 bases, with 20 bases separating them. CDR3 size: 18 residues. Germline lookup yields CDR1 PRHDT and CDR2 FYEKMQ (reference sequence).

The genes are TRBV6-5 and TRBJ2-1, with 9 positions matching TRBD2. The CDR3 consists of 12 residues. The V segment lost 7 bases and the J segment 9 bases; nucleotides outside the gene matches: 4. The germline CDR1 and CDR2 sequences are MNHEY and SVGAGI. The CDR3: CASTSGNTEQFF. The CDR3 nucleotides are TGTGCCAGCACTAGCGGGAATACTGAGCAGTTCTTC.

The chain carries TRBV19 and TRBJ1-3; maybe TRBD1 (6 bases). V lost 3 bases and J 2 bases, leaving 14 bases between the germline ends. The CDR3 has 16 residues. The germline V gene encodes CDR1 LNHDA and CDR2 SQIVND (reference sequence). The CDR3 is CASSIGGHRTGNTIYF. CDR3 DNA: TGTGCCAGTAGTATCGGGGGACACAGGACTGGAAACACCATATATTTT.

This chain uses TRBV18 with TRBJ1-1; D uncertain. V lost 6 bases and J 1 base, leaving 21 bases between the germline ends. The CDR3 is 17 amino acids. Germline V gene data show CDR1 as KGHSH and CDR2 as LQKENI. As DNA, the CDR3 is TGTGCCAGCTCCCCGATTATAGGGCTTAAAGGGAACACTGAAGCTTTCTTT. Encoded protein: CASSPIIGLKGNTEAFF.

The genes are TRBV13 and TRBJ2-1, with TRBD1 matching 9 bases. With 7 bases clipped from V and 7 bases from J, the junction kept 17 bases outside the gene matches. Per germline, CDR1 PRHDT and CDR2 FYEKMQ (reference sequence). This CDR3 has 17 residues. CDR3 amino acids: CASTFTPGQGFTNEQFF. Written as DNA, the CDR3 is TGTGCCAGCACCTTCACCCCGGGACAGGGTTTTACAAATGAGCAGTTCTTC.

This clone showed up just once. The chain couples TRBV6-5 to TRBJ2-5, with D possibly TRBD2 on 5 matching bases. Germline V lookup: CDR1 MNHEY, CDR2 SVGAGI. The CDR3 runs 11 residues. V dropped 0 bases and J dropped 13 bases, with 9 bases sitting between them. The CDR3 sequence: CASSYSGSWYF. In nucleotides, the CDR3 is TGTGCCAGCAGTTACTCAGGGAGTTGGTACTTC.

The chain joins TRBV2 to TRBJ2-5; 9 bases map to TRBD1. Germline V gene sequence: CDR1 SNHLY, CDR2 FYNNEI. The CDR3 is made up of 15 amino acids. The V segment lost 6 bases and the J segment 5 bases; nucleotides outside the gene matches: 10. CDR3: CASRGGQGSSETQYF. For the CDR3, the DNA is TGTGCCAGCAGAGGGGGACAGGGATCCTCGGAGACCCAGTACTTC.

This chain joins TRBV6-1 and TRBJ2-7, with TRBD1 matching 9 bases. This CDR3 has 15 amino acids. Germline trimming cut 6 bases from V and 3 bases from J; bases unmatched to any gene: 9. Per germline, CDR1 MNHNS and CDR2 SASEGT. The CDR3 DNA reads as TGTGCCAGCAGGCGAGGGGGGACAGGGAACTACGAGCAGTACTTC. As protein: CASRRGGTGNYEQYF.

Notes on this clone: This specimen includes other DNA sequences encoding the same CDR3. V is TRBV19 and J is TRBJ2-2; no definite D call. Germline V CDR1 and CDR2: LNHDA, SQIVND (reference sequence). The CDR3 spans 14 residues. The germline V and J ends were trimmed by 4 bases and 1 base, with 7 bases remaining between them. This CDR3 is CASSTRQNTGELFF. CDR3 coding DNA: TGTGCCAGTAGTACCAGACAGAACACCGGGGAGCTGTTTTTT.

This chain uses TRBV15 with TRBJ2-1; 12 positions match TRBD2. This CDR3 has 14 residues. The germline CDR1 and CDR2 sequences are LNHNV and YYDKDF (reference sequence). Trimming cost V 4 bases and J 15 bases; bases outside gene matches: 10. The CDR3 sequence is CATSTLRTSGNLFF. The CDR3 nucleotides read TGTGCCACCAGCACCCTGAGGACTAGCGGGAATCTGTTCTTC.

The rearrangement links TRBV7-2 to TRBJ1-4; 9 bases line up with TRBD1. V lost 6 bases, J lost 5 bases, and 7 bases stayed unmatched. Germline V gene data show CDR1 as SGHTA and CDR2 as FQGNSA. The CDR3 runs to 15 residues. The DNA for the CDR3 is TGTGCCAGCAGTTCGTGGGGGACAGGGAATGAAAAACTGTTTTTT. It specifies CASSSWGTGNEKLFF.

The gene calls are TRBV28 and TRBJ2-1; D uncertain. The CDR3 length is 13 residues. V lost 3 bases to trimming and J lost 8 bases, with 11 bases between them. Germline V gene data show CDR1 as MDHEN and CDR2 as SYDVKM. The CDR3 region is CASSFGATDEQFF. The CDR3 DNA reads TGTGCCAGCAGTTTCGGCGCTACAGATGAGCAGTTCTTC.

DNA of the CDR3: TGCGCCAGCAGTCCCCAGGGAAAGGGCCAGCCCCAGCATTTT. Translated, it gives CASSPQGKGQPQHF. The J gene is TRBJ1-5, the V gene TRBV4-3, with TRBD1 as a possible D gene (5 bases). Germline V gene lookup returns CDR1 LGHNA and CDR2 YSLEER. This CDR3 is built from 14 residues. V lost 6 bases, J lost 7 bases, and 16 bases lay in between.

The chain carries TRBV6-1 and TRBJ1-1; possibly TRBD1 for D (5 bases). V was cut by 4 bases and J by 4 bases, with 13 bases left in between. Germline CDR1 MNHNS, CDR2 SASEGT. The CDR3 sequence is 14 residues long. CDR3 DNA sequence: TGTGCCAGCAGTGTTTATGGAGGGACCACTGAAGCTTTCTTT. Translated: CASSVYGGTTEAFF.

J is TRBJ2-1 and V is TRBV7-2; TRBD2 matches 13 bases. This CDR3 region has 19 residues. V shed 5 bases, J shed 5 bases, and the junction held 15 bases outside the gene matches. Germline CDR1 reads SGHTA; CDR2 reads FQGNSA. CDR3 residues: CASSILPIRLAGGNNEQFF. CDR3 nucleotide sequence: TGTGCCAGCAGCATACTCCCAATCCGACTAGCGGGAGGCAACAATGAGCAGTTCTTC.

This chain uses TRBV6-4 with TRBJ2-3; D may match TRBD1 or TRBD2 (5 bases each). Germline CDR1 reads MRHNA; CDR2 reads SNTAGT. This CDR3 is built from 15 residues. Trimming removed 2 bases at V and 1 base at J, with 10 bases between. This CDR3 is CASSDGTKRTDTQYF. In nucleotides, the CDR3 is TGTGCCAGCAGTGACGGGACGAAGCGCACAGATACGCAGTATTTT.

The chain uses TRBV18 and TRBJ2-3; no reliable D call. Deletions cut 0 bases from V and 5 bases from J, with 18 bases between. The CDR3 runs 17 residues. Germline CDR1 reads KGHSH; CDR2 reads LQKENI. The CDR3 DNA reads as TGTGCCAGCTCACCACCTCTGGGCAGAGCTAGAGGAGATACGCAGTATTTT. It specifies CASSPPLGRARGDTQYF.

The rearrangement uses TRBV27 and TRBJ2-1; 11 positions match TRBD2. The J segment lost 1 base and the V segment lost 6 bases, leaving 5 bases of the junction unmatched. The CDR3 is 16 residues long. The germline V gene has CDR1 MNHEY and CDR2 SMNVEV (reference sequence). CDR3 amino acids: CASRDLAGGSYNEQFF. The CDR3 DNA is TGTGCCAGCAGGGATCTAGCGGGAGGTTCCTACAATGAGCAGTTCTTC.

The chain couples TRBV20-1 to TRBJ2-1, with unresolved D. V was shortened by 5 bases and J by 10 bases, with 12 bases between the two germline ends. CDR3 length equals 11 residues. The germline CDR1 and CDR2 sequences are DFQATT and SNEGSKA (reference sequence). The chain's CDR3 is CSAGSEEEQFF. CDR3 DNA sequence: TGCAGTGCTGGCTCCGAAGAGGAGCAGTTCTTC.

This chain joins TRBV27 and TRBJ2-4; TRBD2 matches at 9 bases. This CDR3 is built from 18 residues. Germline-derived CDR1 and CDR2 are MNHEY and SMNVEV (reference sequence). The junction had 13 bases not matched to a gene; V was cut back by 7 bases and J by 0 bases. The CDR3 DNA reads TGTGCCAGCACCTTAACTAGCGGGTGGACCTTAGCCAAAAACATTCAGTACTTC. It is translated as CASTLTSGWTLAKNIQYF.

This CDR3 is CGGSQAFF. CDR3 nucleotide sequence: TGTGGCGGGAGTCAAGCTTTCTTT. The chain carries TRBV6-6 and TRBJ1-1; D is unresolved. Germline CDR1 MNHNY, CDR2 SVGAGI (reference sequence). This CDR3 comprises 8 residues.

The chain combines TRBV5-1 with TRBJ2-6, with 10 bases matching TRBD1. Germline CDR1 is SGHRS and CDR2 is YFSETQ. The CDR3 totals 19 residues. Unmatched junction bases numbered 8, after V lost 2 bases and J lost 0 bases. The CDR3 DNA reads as TGCGCCAGCAGCTTAGGTTATGGGACAGGGGACTCTGGGGCCAACGTCCTGACTTTC. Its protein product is CASSLGYGTGDSGANVLTF.

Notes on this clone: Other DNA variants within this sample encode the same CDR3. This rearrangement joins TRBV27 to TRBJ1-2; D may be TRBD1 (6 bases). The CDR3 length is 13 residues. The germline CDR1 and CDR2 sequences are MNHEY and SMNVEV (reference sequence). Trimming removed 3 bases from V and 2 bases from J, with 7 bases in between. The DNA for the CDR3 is TGTGCCAGCAGTTTTCAGGGGAACTATGGCTACACCTTC. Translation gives CASSFQGNYGYTF.

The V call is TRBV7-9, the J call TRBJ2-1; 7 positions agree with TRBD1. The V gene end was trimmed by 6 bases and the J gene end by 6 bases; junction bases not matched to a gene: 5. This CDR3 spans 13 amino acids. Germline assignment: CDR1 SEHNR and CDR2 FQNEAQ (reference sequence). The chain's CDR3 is CASSQTGINEQFF. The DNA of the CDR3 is TGTGCCAGCAGTCAGACAGGGATCAATGAGCAGTTCTTC.